The 14 T cell receptor beta chains presented below share a single source sample, sequenced in a study of T cells in localized non-small cell lung cancer (dated by TCRdb to about 2020). The library relied on the immunoSEQ multiplex PCR assay. The immuneACCESS repertoire file appears here via TCRdb, limited to in-frame rearrangements. These files lack a portion of the clones; in checked studies, under half of the deficit traces to unresolved V genes, and the cause of the others is not known. The sample table records about 54,000 clones; about 85% of these occur just once. Jointly, the top ten make up roughly 21% of the sample. Sample: peripheral blood, taken before any cancer treatment. These receptor sequences come from a female donor at least 60 years old with stage II squamous cell lung carcinoma.

The chain has TRBV11-2 and TRBJ2-7; 9 nucleotides align to TRBD1. Germline CDR1 is SGHAT and CDR2 is FQNNGV. The junction had 7 bases not matched to a gene; V was cut back by 3 bases and J by 4 bases. The CDR3 length is 15 residues. The CDR3 bases are TGTGCCAGCAGCTTTTCCGGGACAGGGATGTACGAGCAGTACTTC. This sequence encodes CASSFSGTGMYEQYF.

This clone has a single count. Other nucleotide sequences in the sample specify the same CDR3. This chain connects TRBV4-3 to TRBJ1-2, with D possibly matching TRBD1 (5 bases). The germline V and J ends were trimmed by 3 bases and 8 bases, with 13 bases remaining between them. Germline V gene data show CDR1 as LGHNA and CDR2 as YSLEER. The CDR3 sequence is 13 residues long. The CDR3 nucleotides read TGCGCCAGCAGCCAGCTCGGGACGACGGGCTACACCTTC. Protein sequence: CASSQLGTTGYTF.

The gene calls are TRBV18 and TRBJ2-1, with TRBD2 matching 11 bases. Germline CDR1 KGHSH, CDR2 LQKENI. V dropped 3 bases and J dropped 8; count of bases not matched to a gene: 12. The CDR3 runs to 17 residues. This chain's CDR3 is CASSPVRASGGQDEQFF. CDR3 coding DNA: TGTGCCAGCTCACCGGTTCGGGCTAGCGGGGGGCAGGATGAGCAGTTCTTC.

The genes are TRBV28 and TRBJ1-1; unclear D gene. Trimming removed 3 bases at V and 6 bases at J, with 14 bases between. In germline, CDR1 is MDHEN, CDR2 SYDVKM. The length of the CDR3 is 14 residues. Here the CDR3 DNA reads TGTGCCAGCAGTTTGGTCGTCGGCCAGCCTGAAGCTTTCTTT. Translated, it gives CASSLVVGQPEAFF.

This chain uses TRBV2 with TRBJ1-3; D is perhaps TRBD1 (6 bases). Looked up from germline, CDR1 is SNHLY and CDR2 is FYNNEI. The CDR3 extends over 14 amino acids. The ends were cut back, 7 bases at V and 2 bases at J, with 12 bases in the middle. The CDR3: CASNKQGAGNTIYF. The CDR3 DNA reads TGTGCCAGCAATAAACAGGGTGCTGGAAACACCATATATTTT. Using reference TRBV2 and TRBJ1-3 for the parts outside the CDR3, the full variable domain is EPEVTQTPSHQVTQMGQEVILRCVPISNHLYFYWYRQILGQKVEFLVSFYNNEISEKSEIFDDQFSVERPDGSNFTLKIRSTKLEDSAMYFCASNKQGAGNTIYFGEGSWLTVV.

J is TRBJ2-3 and V is TRBV7-3; D is perhaps TRBD2 (6 bases). Germline V CDR1 and CDR2: SGHTA, FQGTGA. V was clipped by 2 bases and J by 3 bases, with 6 bases between them. This CDR3 spans 13 amino acids. Here the CDR3 reads CASSLGGTDTQYF. The CDR3, as DNA: TGTGCCAGCAGCTTAGGGGGGACAGATACGCAGTATTTT.

J is TRBJ1-2 and V is TRBV19; D uncertain. This CDR3 is built from 15 residues. V was clipped by 3 bases and J by 1 base, with 12 bases between them. Germline V gives CDR1 LNHDA, CDR2 SQIVND (reference sequence). CDR3 sequence reads: CASSMAGGFNYGYTF. Here the CDR3 DNA reads TGTGCCAGTAGTATGGCAGGCGGATTTAACTATGGCTACACCTTC.

This chain connects TRBV7-6 to TRBJ2-5; tentatively, D is TRBD2 (6 bases). The V end lost 5 bases, the J end lost 6 bases, and 10 bases lay between the germline ends. The CDR3 length is 12 residues. Germline V gives CDR1 SGHVS, CDR2 FNYEAQ. CDR3 DNA: TGTGCCAGCAGCCTGGAGGGAAAGACCCAGTACTTC. Translation gives CASSLEGKTQYF.

The table lists this clone with a count of one. The gene calls are TRBV5-8 and TRBJ2-5, with TRBD1 matching over 10 bases. Germline V lookup: CDR1 SGHTS, CDR2 YDEGEE. The junction had 7 bases not matched to a gene; V was cut back by 0 bases and J by 5 bases. The CDR3 is 16 amino acids. Written as DNA, the CDR3 is TGTGCCAGCAGCTTGGGAGACAGGGGGCGGGCGGAGACCCAGTACTTC. Its protein is CASSLGDRGRAETQYF.

The rearrangement joins TRBV4-1 to TRBJ2-5; possibly TRBD1 or TRBD2 for D (6 bases each). CDR1 and CDR2 (germline): MGHRA, YSYEKL. V shed 0 bases and J shed 5 bases, with 19 bases lying between them. This CDR3 comprises 17 residues. As DNA, the CDR3 is TGCGCCAGCAGCCAAGACCCCCCGGGGGCTTTCGGGGAGACCCAGTACTTC. This translates into CASSQDPPGAFGETQYF.

The V gene is TRBV29-1, the J gene TRBJ1-5; D is ambiguous. The CDR3 length is 14 residues. Per germline, CDR1 SQVTM and CDR2 ANQGSEA. Trimming pared 4 bases from V and 5 bases from J, leaving 15 bases between. This CDR3 reads CSVAEGNYDQPQHF. The CDR3 DNA follows: TGCAGCGTTGCCGAAGGGAATTACGATCAGCCCCAGCATTTT.

This chain connects TRBV19 to TRBJ1-1; D gene ambiguous. The CDR3 has 12 amino acids. Germline CDR1 and CDR2: LNHDA and SQIVND (reference sequence). V was trimmed by 8 bases and J by 10 bases, leaving 17 bases between them. The DNA for the CDR3 is TGTGCCAGTGGCGCCGGGTTAAGGCCAGCTTTCTTT. This gives the protein CASGAGLRPAFF.

This sequence joins TRBV6-6 and TRBJ2-1; 11 bases agree with TRBD1. The J segment lost 7 bases and the V segment lost 10 bases, leaving 9 bases of the junction unmatched. Germline CDR1 MNHNY, CDR2 SVGAGI (reference sequence). The CDR3 loop spans 14 amino acids. As DNA, the CDR3 is TGTGCCACCGTGCCGGGACAGGGGGTGAATGAGCAGTTCTTC. It specifies CATVPGQGVNEQFF.

The genes are TRBV5-6 and TRBJ2-7, with D possibly matching TRBD2 (5 bases). Looked up from germline, CDR1 is SGHDT and CDR2 is YYEEEE. V was shortened by 1 base and J by 6 bases, with 20 bases between the two germline ends. CDR3 size: 16 residues. DNA of the CDR3: TGTGCCAGCAGCTTGAGGTTGGCAGGAGGCTTGGGCGAGCAGTACTTC. This gives the protein CASSLRLAGGLGEQYF.